This T cell receptor (beta chain) was sequenced during a study of cytotoxic CD8 clonotypes in ibrutinib-treated CLL. Whole-study context: Of the patients, about twelve were relapsed/refractory, some 15 treatment-naive and some 17 IGHV unmutated. Mean productive templates were almost 260,000; mean productive rearrangements were roughly 100,000. Study outcomes and limitations: Against age-matched healthy donors, baseline clonality ran higher and tracked circulating CD8+ T-cell counts.

Investigators sourced about 2 micrograms of genomic DNA from cryopreserved PBMCs for TCR beta libraries. This CDR3 contains 13 residues. Germline assignment: CDR1 MNHNY and CDR2 SVGAGI (reference sequence). Trimming removed 3 bases at V and 2 bases at J, with 8 bases between. A remark on this clone: The antigen is not known.

Assay: immunoSEQ multiplex PCR; the TCRdb copy retains only in-frame clones and omits some. Among about 89,000 clones listed, 60% to 80% were seen once. This TCR derives from a human donor with chronic lymphocytic leukemia. The source material was PBMCs, sampled after 12 months of ibrutinib treatment. The chain employs TRBV6-6 and TRBJ2-7; D gene uncertain. The CDR3 region has the DNA TGTGCCAGCAGTTATAAGGAGACCTACGAGCAGTACTTC. Amino acids: CASSYKETYEQYF.